This T cell receptor beta chain was recorded in a study of T cells after yellow fever vaccination. General study points: Clones from primary vaccination mostly reappeared after the booster (96% CD4, just over 85% CD8).

In regard to this clonotype: Its target is unknown.

TCRdb analysed the 5' RACE reads with MiXCR anew, one entry per CDR3 protein. This sample carries 120,000 or so distinct CDR3 sequences, approximately 14% of them seen once, and the ten largest clones take roughly 43%. The length of the CDR3 is 17 residues. Germline CDR1 SGHVS, CDR2 FNYEAQ. J lost 0 bases, V lost 5 bases, and 9 bases had no gene match. The V and J genes are TRBV7-6 and TRBJ1-5, with 8 bases identical to TRBD1. This material consisted of CD8+ T cells sorted from PBMCs, taken 5 days after the yellow fever booster vaccination. The receptor was derived from a man aged 18 to 29 who received the YFV17D yellow fever vaccine. CDR3 nucleotide sequence: TGTGCCAGCAGCGCCGGGACAGGCCTGTATAGCAATCAGCCCCAGCATTTT. Protein product: CASSAGTGLYSNQPQHF.